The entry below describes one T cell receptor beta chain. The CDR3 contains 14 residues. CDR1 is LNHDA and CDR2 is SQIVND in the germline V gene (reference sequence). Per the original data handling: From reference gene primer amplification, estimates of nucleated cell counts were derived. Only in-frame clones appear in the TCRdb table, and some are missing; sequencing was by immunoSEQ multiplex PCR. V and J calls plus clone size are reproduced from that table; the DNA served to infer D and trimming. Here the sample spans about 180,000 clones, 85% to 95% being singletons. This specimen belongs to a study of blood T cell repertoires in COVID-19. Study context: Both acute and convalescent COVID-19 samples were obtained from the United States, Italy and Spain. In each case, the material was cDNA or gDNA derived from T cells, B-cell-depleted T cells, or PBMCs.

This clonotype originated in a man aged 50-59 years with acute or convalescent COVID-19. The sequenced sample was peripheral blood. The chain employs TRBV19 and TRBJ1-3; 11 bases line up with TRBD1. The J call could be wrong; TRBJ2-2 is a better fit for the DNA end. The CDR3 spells CASTSGQGAGELFF. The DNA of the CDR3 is TGTGCCAGTACCTCGGGACAGGGGGCCGGGGAGCTGTTTTTT.